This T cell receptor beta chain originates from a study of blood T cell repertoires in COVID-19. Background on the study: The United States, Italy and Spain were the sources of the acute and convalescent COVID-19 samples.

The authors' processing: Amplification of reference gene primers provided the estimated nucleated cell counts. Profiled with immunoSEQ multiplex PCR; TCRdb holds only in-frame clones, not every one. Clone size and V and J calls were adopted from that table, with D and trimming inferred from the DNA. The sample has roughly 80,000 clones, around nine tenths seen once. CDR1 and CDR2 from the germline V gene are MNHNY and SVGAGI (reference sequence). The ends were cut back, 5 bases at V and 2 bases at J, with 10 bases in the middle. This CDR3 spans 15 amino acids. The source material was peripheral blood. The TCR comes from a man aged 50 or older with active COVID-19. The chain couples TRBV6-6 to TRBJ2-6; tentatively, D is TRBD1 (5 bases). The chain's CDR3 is CASSIRETGANVLTF. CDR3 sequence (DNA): TGTGCCAGCAGTATCAGGGAAACTGGGGCCAACGTCCTGACTTTC.